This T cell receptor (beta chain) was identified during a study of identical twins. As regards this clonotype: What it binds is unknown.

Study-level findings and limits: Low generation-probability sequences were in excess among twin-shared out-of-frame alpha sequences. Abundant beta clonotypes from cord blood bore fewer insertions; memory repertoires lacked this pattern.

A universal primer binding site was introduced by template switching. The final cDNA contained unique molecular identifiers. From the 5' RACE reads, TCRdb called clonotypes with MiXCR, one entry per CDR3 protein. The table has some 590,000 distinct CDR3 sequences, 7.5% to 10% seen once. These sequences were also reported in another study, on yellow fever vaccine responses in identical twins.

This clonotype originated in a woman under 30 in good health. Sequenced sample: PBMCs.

In nucleotides, the CDR3 is TGCAGTGCTAGAGATGCGACAGGGGCTGGAAACACCATATATTTT. As protein: CSARDATGAGNTIYF. The rearrangement uses TRBV20-1 and TRBJ1-3; the match to TRBD1 covers 8 bases. V lost 0 bases to trimming and J lost 2 bases; unmatched junction nucleotides: 3. Germline CDR1 and CDR2: DFQATT and SNEGSKA (reference sequence). The CDR3 contains 15 residues.